Sequencing of this T cell receptor beta chain was carried out in a study of OX40 agonist ivuxolimab in advanced cancers. Looking at the study overall: Partial responses were achieved by three patients, one with hepatocellular carcinoma and two with cutaneous melanoma.

Study-level findings and limits: In the 0.1 to 3.0 mg/kg range, CD4+ and CD8+ blood T cells had expanded clonally by week 6. Among the lowest peripheral clonal expansion occurred in 0.1-3.0 mg/kg partial responders. Among T cells, CD8+ cells averaged more expanded clones than CD4+ cells.

Data came from immunoSEQ multiplex PCR; TCRdb stores just in-frame clones and leaves some out. The sample gives about 54,000 clones, 80% to 95% of which show up once; roughly 12% is in the top ten. The CDR3 contains 14 residues. The germline V and J ends were trimmed by 0 bases and 4 bases, with 10 bases remaining between them. Germline CDR1 SNHLY, CDR2 FYNNEI. The sample holds a few counts of this clone. Its target is not known. This rearrangement joins TRBV2 to TRBJ2-7, with D tentatively TRBD1 (6 bases). The source material was CD4+ or CD8+ T cells sorted from blood, sampled in a trial of the OX40 agonist ivuxolimab. The receptor was isolated from an adult with an advanced solid tumor such as melanoma, head and neck, liver or kidney cancer. The CDR3 region is CASSEAGAGYEQYF. As DNA, the CDR3 is TGTGCCAGCAGTGAAGCGGGGGCGGGTTACGAGCAGTACTTC.